Listed below are T cell receptor beta chains from one sample, sequenced in a study of blood T cell repertoires in COVID-19. This table comes from immunoSEQ multiplex PCR, and its TCRdb copy is limited to in-frame clones, with some not included. The sample consists of about 120,000 clones, 90% of them appearing once. Sequencing was done on a sample of peripheral blood. The receptor set was obtained from a woman aged 60 to 75 with COVID-19, enrolled during active disease. Both conserved end residues are part of each CDR3. The D gene is left open where the match is weak. Not every row has a clone size; where given, it reads once, few, many or a size class.

v_gene	d_gene	j_gene	abundance	CDR3aa	CDR3nt
TRBV19	NA	TRBJ1-3	once	CASRPTGGSGNTIYF	TGTGCCAGTAGACCGACGGGGGGCTCTGGAAACACCATATATTTT
TRBV28	TRBD1	TRBJ2-1	NA	CASRPPGQGVNEQFF	TGTGCCAGCAGACCACCGGGACAGGGGGTCAATGAGCAGTTCTTC
TRBV6-1	TRBD1	TRBJ2-7	NA	CASSEIRAGGGEQYF	TGTGCCAGCAGTGAAATCAGGGCAGGGGGCGGCGAGCAGTACTTC
TRBV3-1/TRBV3-2	TRBD2	TRBJ2-2	NA	CASSQGGLAGTGELFF	TGTGCCAGCAGCCAGGGGGGACTAGCGGGTACCGGGGAGCTGTTTTTT
TRBV10-3	NA	TRBJ1-5	NA	CAISESQGLQPQHF	TGTGCCATCAGTGAGTCTCAGGGGCTTCAGCCCCAGCATTTT
TRBV6-6	NA	TRBJ2-7	NA	CASSRLTGPNEQYF	TGTGCCAGCAGTAGACTCACAGGGCCCAACGAGCAGTACTTC
TRBV3-1/TRBV3-2	TRBD1	TRBJ1-1	NA	CASSPRQGVTEAFF	TGTGCCAGCAGCCCGCGACAGGGAGTGACTGAAGCTTTCTTT
TRBV6-5	TRBD1	TRBJ2-2	once	CASSSGTDTNGELFF	TGTGCCAGCAGTTCCGGGACAGATACAAACGGGGAGCTGTTTTTT
TRBV4-3	TRBD1	TRBJ2-4	NA	CASSQEDGTGGSLAKNIQYF	TGCGCCAGCAGCCAAGAAGATGGGACAGGGGGTAGTCTAGCCAAAAACATTCAGTACTTC
TRBV7-6	TRBD2	TRBJ2-2	NA	CASSFSGGAVGELFF	TGTGCCAGCAGCTTTAGCGGGGGGGCCGTCGGGGAGCTGTTTTTT
TRBV5-4	NA	TRBJ1-4	NA	CASSEGQNLNEKLFF	TGTGCCAGCAGCGAAGGACAGAACCTTAATGAAAAACTGTTTTTT
TRBV10-2	NA	TRBJ2-1	NA	CASSKLDLYNEQFF	TGCGCCAGCAGTAAACTAGACCTGTACAATGAGCAGTTCTTC
TRBV6-5	NA	TRBJ1-1	NA	CASSYSQANTEAFF	TGTGCCAGCAGTTACTCACAGGCGAACACTGAAGCTTTCTTT
TRBV5-6	TRBD1	TRBJ2-3	NA	CASSVEGQGLWSDTQYF	TGTGCCAGCAGCGTAGAGGGACAGGGGTTGTGGTCGGATACGCAGTATTTT
TRBV6-2/TRBV6-3	NA	TRBJ1-6	NA	CASSYGVTNSPLHF	TGTGCCAGCAGTTACGGAGTTACCAATTCACCCCTCCACTTT
TRBV5-1	TRBD1	TRBJ2-7	NA	CASKAGTGTYEQYF	TGCGCCAGCAAAGCCGGGACAGGGACCTACGAGCAGTACTTC
TRBV30	TRBD1	TRBJ2-7	NA	CAWGPTGTSYEQYF	TGTGCCTGGGGACCGACAGGGACCTCCTACGAGCAGTACTTC
TRBV29-1	NA	TRBJ1-5	NA	CSAQLGNQPQHF	TGCAGCGCCCAATTAGGCAATCAGCCCCAGCATTTT
TRBV19	TRBD1	TRBJ2-1	NA	CASSTRTGYNEQFF	TGTGCCAGTAGTACCCGGACAGGGTACAATGAGCAGTTCTTC
TRBV5-4	TRBD1	TRBJ2-3	NA	CASSSKTGSYTDTQYF	TGTGCCAGCAGCTCAAAGACAGGGAGCTACACAGATACGCAGTATTTT
TRBV18	NA	TRBJ1-5	NA	CASSPQGGNQPQHF	TGTGCCAGCTCTCCCCAGGGAGGGAATCAGCCCCAGCATTTT
TRBV6-5	TRBD1	TRBJ1-2	NA	CASSRTGDGYTF	TGTGCCAGCAGTCGGACAGGGGATGGCTACACCTTC
TRBV25-1	NA	TRBJ1-2	NA	CASSELGGGYGYTF	TGTGCCAGCAGTGAACTTGGGGGGGGCTATGGCTACACCTTC
TRBV19	NA	TRBJ2-1	NA	CASSQIGVRSYNEQFF	TGTGCCAGTAGTCAAATCGGGGTCCGGTCCTACAATGAGCAGTTCTTC
TRBV3-1/TRBV3-2	TRBD2	TRBJ2-7	NA	CASSQEERETYEQYF	TGTGCCAGCAGCCAAGAAGAGCGGGAGACCTACGAGCAGTACTTC
TRBV7-2	TRBD2	TRBJ2-7	once	CASSSDLAGGSYEQYF	TGTGCCAGCAGCTCGGACCTAGCGGGGGGGTCCTACGAGCAGTACTTC
TRBV2	NA	TRBJ2-3	NA	CASSENRATDTQYF	TGTGCCAGCAGTGAGAACAGGGCCACAGATACGCAGTATTTT
TRBV7-8	NA	TRBJ1-6	NA	CASSLETPLHF	TGTGCCAGCAGCCTCGAGACACCCCTCCACTTT
TRBV7-9	NA	TRBJ1-2	NA	CASSLPNERFYTF	TGTGCCAGCAGCTTACCCAACGAGCGTTTCTACACCTTC
TRBV29-1	NA	TRBJ1-2	NA	CSVWSQSDYGYTF	TGCAGCGTTTGGTCTCAGTCTGACTATGGCTACACCTTC
TRBV7-2	NA	TRBJ2-5	NA	CATSEPPGLETQYF	TGTGCCACAAGTGAACCCCCGGGGTTGGAGACCCAGTACTTC
TRBV7-9	NA	TRBJ1-6	NA	CASSRDYNSPLHF	TGTGCCAGCAGCCGCGATTATAATTCACCCCTCCACTTT
TRBV14	TRBD2	TRBJ2-7	NA	CASSPNSGLAGSYEQYF	TGTGCCAGCAGCCCAAACTCGGGACTAGCGGGGTCCTACGAGCAGTACTTC
TRBV2	NA	TRBJ2-5	NA	CASSVENQYF	TGTGCCAGCAGTGTAGAAAACCAGTACTTC
TRBV7-2	NA	TRBJ2-7	NA	CASSLRGVRDNPYEQYF	TGTGCCAGCAGCTTACGAGGCGTCCGGGACAACCCCTACGAGCAGTACTTC
TRBV24-1	NA	TRBJ2-2	NA	CATSDSLGGTGELFF	TGTGCCACCAGTGATTCCCTGGGGGGAACCGGGGAGCTGTTTTTT
TRBV5-6	NA	TRBJ1-6	NA	CASSRGQINSPLHF	TGTGCCAGCAGCCGAGGCCAGATTAATTCACCCCTCCACTTT
TRBV5-1	TRBD2	TRBJ2-7	NA	CASSLELAGRQYF	TGCGCCAGCAGCTTGGAGTTAGCGGGGCGACAGTACTTC
TRBV19	NA	TRBJ1-2	once	CASKGNGYTF	TGTGCCAGTAAGGGGAATGGCTACACCTTC